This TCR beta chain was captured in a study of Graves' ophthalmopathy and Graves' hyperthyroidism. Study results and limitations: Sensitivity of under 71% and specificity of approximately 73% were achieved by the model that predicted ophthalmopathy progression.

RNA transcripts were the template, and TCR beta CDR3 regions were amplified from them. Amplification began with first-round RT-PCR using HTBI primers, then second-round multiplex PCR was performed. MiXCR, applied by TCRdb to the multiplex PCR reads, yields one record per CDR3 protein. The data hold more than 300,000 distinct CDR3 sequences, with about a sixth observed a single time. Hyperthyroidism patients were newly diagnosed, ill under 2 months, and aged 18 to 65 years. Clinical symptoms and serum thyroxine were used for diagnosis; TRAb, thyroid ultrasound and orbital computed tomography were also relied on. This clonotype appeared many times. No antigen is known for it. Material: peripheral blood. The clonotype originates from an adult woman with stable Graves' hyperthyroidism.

The CDR3 here is CASSYGRGYSYEQYF. The CDR3, as DNA: TGTGCCAGCAGTTACGGGCGGGGATACTCCTACGAGCAGTACTTC. This chain uses TRBV6-2 or TRBV6-3 with TRBJ2-7, with a weak D call TRBD2 (6 bases). Deletions cut 2 bases from V and 0 bases from J, with 11 bases between. From germline, CDR1 is MNHEY and CDR2 SVGEGT. The CDR3 extends over 15 amino acids.